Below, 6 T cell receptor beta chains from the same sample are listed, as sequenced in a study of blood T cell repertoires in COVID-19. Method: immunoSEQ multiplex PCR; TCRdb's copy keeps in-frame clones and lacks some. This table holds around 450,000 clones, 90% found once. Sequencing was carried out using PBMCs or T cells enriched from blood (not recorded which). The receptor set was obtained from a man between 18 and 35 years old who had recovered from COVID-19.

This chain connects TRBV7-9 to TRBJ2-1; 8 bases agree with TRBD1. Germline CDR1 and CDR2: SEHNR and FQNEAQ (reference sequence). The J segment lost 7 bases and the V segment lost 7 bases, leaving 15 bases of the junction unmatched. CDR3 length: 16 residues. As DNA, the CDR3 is TGTGCCAGCACACCAAATCCTGGACAGGGCGGGAATGAGCAGTTCTTC. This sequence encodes CASTPNPGQGGNEQFF.

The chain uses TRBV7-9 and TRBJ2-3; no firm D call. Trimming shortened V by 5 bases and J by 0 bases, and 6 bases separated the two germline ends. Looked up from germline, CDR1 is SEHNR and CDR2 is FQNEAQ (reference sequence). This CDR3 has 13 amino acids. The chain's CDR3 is CASSRVSTDTQYF. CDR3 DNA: TGTGCCAGCAGCCGGGTCAGCACAGATACGCAGTATTTT.

The CDR3 DNA follows: TGTGCCAGCAGTTTAGGGATAGCGGGAGGCCTTTTTAGGGAGCAGTACTTC. Protein product: CASSLGIAGGLFREQYF. The chain combines TRBV28 with TRBJ2-7; 10 bases map to TRBD2. The ends lost 2 bases at V and 7 bases at J; junction bases unmatched: 14. In germline, CDR1 is MDHEN, CDR2 SYDVKM. This CDR3 comprises 17 residues. Full variable domain (missing parts from reference TRBV28 and TRBJ2-7): DVKVTQSSRYLVKRTGEKVFLECVQDMDHENMFWYRQDPGLGLRLIYFSYDVKMKEKGDIPEGYSVSREKKERFSLILESASTNQTSMYLCASSLGIAGGLFREQYFGPGTRLTVT.

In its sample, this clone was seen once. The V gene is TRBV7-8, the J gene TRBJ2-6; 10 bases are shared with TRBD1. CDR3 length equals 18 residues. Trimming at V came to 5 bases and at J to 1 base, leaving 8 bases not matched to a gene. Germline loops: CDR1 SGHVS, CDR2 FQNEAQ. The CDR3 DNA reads TGTGCCAGCAGCCTCCGTGGGACAGGGGATTCTGGGGCCAACGTCCTGACTTTC. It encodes CASSLRGTGDSGANVLTF.

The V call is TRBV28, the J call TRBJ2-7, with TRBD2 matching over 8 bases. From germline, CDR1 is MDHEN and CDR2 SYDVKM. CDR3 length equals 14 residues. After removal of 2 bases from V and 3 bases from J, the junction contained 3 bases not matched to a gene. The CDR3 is CASSLLAGIYEQYF. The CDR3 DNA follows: TGTGCCAGCAGTTTACTAGCGGGCATCTACGAGCAGTACTTC.

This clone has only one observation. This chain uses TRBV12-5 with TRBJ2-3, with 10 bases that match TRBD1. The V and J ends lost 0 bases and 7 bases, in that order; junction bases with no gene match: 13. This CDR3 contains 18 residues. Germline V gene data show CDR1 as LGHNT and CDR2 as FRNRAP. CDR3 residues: CASGLVPTGGTERNTQYF. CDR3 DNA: TGTGCTAGTGGTTTGGTACCGACAGGGGGCACAGAAAGAAATACGCAGTATTTT.